This TCR beta chain was observed in a study of CD4 and CD8 cells across lung adenocarcinoma regions. Germline V gene sequence: CDR1 WNHNN, CDR2 SYGVQD (reference sequence). This CDR3 contains 16 residues. V lost 8 bases to trimming and J lost 13 bases, with 30 bases between them. The patients had localized lung adenocarcinoma, a non-small cell subtype. Each CDR3 protein gets one entry after TCRdb re-called the PCR reads with MiXCR. The profile covers tens of thousands of distinct CDR3 sequences, with around half appearing a single time and around 50% taken by the ten largest. The specimen was CD8+ T cells from the center of a lung tumor. The TCR comes from a male donor with lung adenocarcinoma. The CD4 and CD8 labels of this study may be unreliable. The chain has TRBV10-1 and TRBJ2-4; the D call may be TRBD1 or TRBD2 (6 bases each). The CDR3 DNA reads TGCGCCAGCCCGGGGACCGGGGGCCGGGACGGGAATACGCAGTACTTC. This codes for CASPGTGGRDGNTQYF.